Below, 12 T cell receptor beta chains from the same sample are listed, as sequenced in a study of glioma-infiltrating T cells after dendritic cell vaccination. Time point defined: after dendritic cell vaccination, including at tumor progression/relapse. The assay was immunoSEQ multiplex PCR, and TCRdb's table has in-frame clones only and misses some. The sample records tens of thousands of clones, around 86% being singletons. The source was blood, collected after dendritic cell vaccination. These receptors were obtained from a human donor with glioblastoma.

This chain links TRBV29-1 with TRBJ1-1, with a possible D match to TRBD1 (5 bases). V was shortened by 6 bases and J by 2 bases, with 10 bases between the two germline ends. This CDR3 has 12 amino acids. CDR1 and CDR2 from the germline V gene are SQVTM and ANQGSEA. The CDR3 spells CSVTDPNTEAFF. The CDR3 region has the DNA TGCAGCGTGACAGACCCAAACACTGAAGCTTTCTTT.

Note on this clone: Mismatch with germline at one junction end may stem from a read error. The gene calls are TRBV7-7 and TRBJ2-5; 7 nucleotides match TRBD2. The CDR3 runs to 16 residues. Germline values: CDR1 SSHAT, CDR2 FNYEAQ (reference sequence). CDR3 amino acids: CASSLAGRGVQETQYF. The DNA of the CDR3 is TGTGCTAGCAGCTTAGCTGGACGGGGGGTCCAAGAGACCCAGTACTTC.

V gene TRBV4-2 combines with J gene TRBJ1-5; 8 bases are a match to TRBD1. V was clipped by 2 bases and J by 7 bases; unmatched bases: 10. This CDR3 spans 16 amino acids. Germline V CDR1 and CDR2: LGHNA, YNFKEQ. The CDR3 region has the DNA TGTGCCAGCAGCCAAAGATTAGGACAGGGTGGACAGCCCCAGCATTTT. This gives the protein CASSQRLGQGGQPQHF.

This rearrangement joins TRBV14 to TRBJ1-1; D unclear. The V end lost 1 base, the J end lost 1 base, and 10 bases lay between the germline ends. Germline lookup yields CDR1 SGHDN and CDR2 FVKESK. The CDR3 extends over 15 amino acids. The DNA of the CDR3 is TGTGCCAGCAGCCAAGGACTTACTTCGAACACTGAAGCTTTCTTT. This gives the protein CASSQGLTSNTEAFF.

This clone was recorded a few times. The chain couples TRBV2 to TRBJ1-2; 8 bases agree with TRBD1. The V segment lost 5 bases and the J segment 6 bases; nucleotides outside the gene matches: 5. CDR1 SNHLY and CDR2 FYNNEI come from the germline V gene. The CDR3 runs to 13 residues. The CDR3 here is CASSSDRGDGYTF. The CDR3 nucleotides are TGTGCCAGCAGTTCCGACAGGGGCGATGGCTACACCTTC.

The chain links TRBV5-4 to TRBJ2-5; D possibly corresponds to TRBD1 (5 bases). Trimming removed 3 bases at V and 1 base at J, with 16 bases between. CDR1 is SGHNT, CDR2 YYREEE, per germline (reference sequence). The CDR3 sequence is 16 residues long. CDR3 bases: TGTGCCAGCAGCTCCGTTTCAGGACACTCCCAAGAGACCCAGTACTTC. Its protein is CASSSVSGHSQETQYF.

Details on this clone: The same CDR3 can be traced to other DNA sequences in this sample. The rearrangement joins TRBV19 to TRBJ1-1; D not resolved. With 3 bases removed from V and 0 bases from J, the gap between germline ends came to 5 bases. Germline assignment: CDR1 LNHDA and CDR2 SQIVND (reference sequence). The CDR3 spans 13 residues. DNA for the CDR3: TGTGCCAGTAGTATTTCAGTGAACACTGAAGCTTTCTTT. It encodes CASSISVNTEAFF.

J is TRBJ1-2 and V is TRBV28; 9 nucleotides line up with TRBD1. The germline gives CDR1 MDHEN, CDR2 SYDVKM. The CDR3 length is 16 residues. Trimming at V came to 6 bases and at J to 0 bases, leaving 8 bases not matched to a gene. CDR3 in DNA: TGTGCCAGCAGCTCACAGGGGGCGCGGACTAACTATGGCTACACCTTC. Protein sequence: CASSSQGARTNYGYTF.

The CDR3 here is CASSLGQGTYEQYF. The CDR3 bases are TGTGCCAGCAGTTTGGGACAGGGGACCTACGAGCAGTACTTC. The V call is TRBV6-5, the J call TRBJ2-7; 10 bases map to TRBD1. The J segment lost 2 bases and the V segment lost 4 bases, leaving 2 bases of the junction unmatched. The length of the CDR3 is 14 residues. CDR1 and CDR2 (germline): MNHEY, SVGAGI.

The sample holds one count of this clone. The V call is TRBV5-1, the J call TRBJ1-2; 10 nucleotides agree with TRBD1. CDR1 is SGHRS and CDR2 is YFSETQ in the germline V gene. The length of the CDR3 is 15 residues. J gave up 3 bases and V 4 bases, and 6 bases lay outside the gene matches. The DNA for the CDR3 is TGCGCCAGCAGCCCCGGGACAGGGGAAGACTATGGCTACACCTTC. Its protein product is CASSPGTGEDYGYTF.

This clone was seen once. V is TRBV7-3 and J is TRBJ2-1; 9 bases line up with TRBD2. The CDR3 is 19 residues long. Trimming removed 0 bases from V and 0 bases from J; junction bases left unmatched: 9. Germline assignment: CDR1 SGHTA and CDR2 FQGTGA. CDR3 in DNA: TGTGCCAGCAGCTTAACGAGGTCTAGCGGGAAGAGCTCCTACAATGAGCAGTTCTTC. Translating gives CASSLTRSSGKSSYNEQFF. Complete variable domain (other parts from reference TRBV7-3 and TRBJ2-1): GAGVSQTPSNKVTEKGKYVELRCDPISGHTALYWYRQSLGQGPEFLIYFQGTGAADDSGLPNDRFFAVRPEGSVSTLKIQRTERGDSAVYLCASSLTRSSGKSSYNEQFFGPGTRLTVL.

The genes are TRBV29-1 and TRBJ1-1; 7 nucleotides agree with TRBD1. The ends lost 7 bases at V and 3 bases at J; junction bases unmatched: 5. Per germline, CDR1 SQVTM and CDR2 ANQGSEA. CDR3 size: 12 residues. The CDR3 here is CSGDQGDTEAFF. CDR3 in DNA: TGCAGCGGAGACCAGGGGGACACTGAAGCTTTCTTT.